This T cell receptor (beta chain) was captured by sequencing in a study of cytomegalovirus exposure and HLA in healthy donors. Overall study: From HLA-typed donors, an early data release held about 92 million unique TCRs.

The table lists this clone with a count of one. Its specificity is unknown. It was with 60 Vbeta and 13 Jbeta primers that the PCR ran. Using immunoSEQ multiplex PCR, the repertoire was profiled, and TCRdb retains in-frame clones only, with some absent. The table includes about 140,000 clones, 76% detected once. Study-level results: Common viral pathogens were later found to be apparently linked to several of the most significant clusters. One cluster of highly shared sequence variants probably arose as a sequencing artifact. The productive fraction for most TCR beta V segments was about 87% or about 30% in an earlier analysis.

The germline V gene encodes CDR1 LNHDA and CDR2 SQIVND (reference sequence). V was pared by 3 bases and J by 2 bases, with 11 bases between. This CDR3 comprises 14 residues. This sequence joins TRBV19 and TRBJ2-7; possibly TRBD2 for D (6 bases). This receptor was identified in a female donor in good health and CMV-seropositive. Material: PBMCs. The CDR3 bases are TGTGCCAGTAGTATGGAGGGGACCACCTACGAGCAGTACTTC. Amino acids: CASSMEGTTYEQYF.